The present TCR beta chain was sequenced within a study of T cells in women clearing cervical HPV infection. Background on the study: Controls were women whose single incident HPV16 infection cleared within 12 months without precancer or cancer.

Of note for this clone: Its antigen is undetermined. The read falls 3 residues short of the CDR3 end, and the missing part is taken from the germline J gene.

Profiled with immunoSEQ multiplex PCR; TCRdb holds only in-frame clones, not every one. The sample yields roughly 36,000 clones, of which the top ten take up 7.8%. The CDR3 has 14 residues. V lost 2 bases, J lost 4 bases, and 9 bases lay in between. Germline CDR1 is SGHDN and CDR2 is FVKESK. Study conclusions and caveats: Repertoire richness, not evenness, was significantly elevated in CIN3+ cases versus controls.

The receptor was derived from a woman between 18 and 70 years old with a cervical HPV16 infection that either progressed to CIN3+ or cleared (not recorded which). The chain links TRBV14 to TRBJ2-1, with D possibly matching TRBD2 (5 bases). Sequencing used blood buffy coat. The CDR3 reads CASSQRTPYNEQFF. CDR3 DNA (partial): TGTGCCAGCAGCCAACGGACTCCGTACAATGAG.